The 31 T cell receptor beta chains given below trace back to one sample, sequenced in a study of blood T cell repertoires in COVID-19. The assay was immunoSEQ multiplex PCR, and TCRdb's table has in-frame clones only and misses some. The sample lists about 78,000 clones, around nine tenths occurring once. The sequenced sample consisted of peripheral blood. The origin of the receptors is a man aged 65 to 85 with active or convalescent COVID-19.

The rearrangement joins TRBV10-3 to TRBJ1-3; tentatively, D is TRBD1 (5 bases). The CDR3 length is 15 residues. The V gene lost 0 bases and the J gene lost 4 bases, with 10 bases spanning the gap. CDR1 and CDR2 (germline): ENHRY, SYGVKD. This CDR3 is CAISESSGLGNTIYF. The CDR3 region has the DNA TGTGCCATCAGTGAGTCCTCAGGGTTGGGAAACACCATATATTTT.

The rearrangement links TRBV28 to TRBJ1-2; TRBD1 matches at 8 bases. Looked up from germline, CDR1 is MDHEN and CDR2 is SYDVKM. V lost 3 bases and J lost 2; bases outside the gene matches: 5. The CDR3 is made up of 15 amino acids. This CDR3 reads CASSFGGQENYGYTF. DNA of the CDR3: TGTGCCAGCAGTTTCGGGGGACAGGAAAACTATGGCTACACCTTC.

This chain connects TRBV5-3 to TRBJ2-7; TRBD2 might be the D (6 bases). TRBV5-3 is designated an ORF whose function remains uncertain. V was shortened by 4 bases and J by 3 bases, with 17 bases between the two germline ends. The CDR3 spans 15 residues. CDR3 in amino acids: CARSTTSQGLYEQYF. CDR3 nucleotides: TGTGCCAGAAGCACTACTAGCCAGGGCCTCTACGAGCAGTACTTC.

The chain uses TRBV6-5 and TRBJ1-2, with 8 bases identical to TRBD1. The V gene's germline CDR1 is MNHEY and CDR2 SVGAGI. V gave up 0 bases and J gave up 3 bases; unmatched junction bases: 3. The CDR3 covers 15 residues. Written as DNA, the CDR3 is TGTGCCAGCAGTTACTCGCCGACAGGGGACTATGGCTACACCTTC. Encoded protein: CASSYSPTGDYGYTF.

This clone was recorded only once. This rearrangement joins TRBV2 to TRBJ2-5; TRBD2 matches 7 bases. CDR1 is SNHLY and CDR2 is FYNNEI in the germline V gene. CDR3 length: 12 residues. V gave up 8 bases and J gave up 5 bases; unmatched junction bases: 5. In DNA form, the CDR3 reads TGTGCCAGCGGGGGGGTTCGGGAGACCCAGTACTTC. Translating gives CASGGVRETQYF.

The chain links TRBV27 to TRBJ2-1; 12 bases map to TRBD2. CDR3 length equals 18 residues. J gave up 0 bases and V 3 bases, and 6 bases lay outside the gene matches. The germline CDR1 and CDR2 sequences are MNHEY and SMNVEV (reference sequence). This CDR3 reads CASSLRTSGVGSYNEQFF. The DNA of the CDR3 is TGTGCCAGCAGTTTGCGGACTAGCGGGGTTGGCTCCTACAATGAGCAGTTCTTC.

The gene calls are TRBV7-9 and TRBJ2-3, with a weak D call TRBD1 (5 bases). Germline values: CDR1 SEHNR, CDR2 FQNEAQ (reference sequence). The CDR3 runs to 15 residues. V lost 5 bases, J lost 4 bases, and 16 bases lay in between. CDR3 nucleotide sequence: TGTGCCAGCAGCAAAAGGGCAGGGAACGCAGATACGCAGTATTTT. Translated: CASSKRAGNADTQYF.

V usage is TRBV6-2 or TRBV6-3 and J usage is TRBJ1-4, with 11 bases identical to TRBD1. Germline values: CDR1 MNHEY, CDR2 SVGEGT. CDR3 size: 16 residues. Germline trimming cut 6 bases from V and 6 bases from J; bases unmatched to any gene: 9. CDR3 amino acids: CASSPPGGQGDEKLFF. Written as DNA, the CDR3 is TGTGCCAGCAGCCCCCCTGGGGGACAGGGGGATGAAAAACTGTTTTTT.

This chain connects TRBV21-1 to TRBJ1-1; the listed D gene, TRBD1, was not tested against the DNA. TRBV21-1 is listed as a pseudogene. There are 16 residues in the CDR3. CDR3 loop: CASSKGGRQKNTEAFF. CDR3 sequence (DNA): TGTGCCAGCAGCAAAGGGGGTCGACAGAAGAACACTGAAGCTTTCTTT.

The rearrangement links TRBV10-1 to TRBJ1-4; D not resolved. The germline gives CDR1 WNHNN, CDR2 SYGVQD (reference sequence). The CDR3 length is 16 residues. V was shortened by 7 bases and J by 0 bases, with 15 bases between the two germline ends. CDR3 sequence (DNA): TGCGCCAGCATCAGTAAACCGAGGACAACTAATGAAAAACTGTTTTTT. Protein sequence: CASISKPRTTNEKLFF.

The chain recombines TRBV25-1 with TRBJ2-5; D possibly corresponds to TRBD2 (6 bases). Germline values: CDR1 MGHDK, CDR2 SYGVNS. The V end lost 3 bases, the J end lost 2 bases, and 10 bases lay between the germline ends. The CDR3 is made up of 14 amino acids. The CDR3, as DNA: TGTGCCAGCAGTGATGGCCGGGGGCAAGAGACCCAGTACTTC. Encoded protein: CASSDGRGQETQYF.

This chain connects TRBV18 to TRBJ2-1, with 7 bases that match TRBD1. CDR1 and CDR2 (germline): KGHSH, LQKENI. V dropped 3 bases and J dropped 4; count of bases not matched to a gene: 6. CDR3 length: 15 residues. CDR3 amino acids: CASSPRSGGYNEQFF. The CDR3 DNA reads as TGTGCCAGCTCACCCCGATCAGGGGGTTACAATGAGCAGTTCTTC.

This chain uses TRBV27 with TRBJ2-7, with D unclear. In germline, CDR1 is MNHEY, CDR2 SMNVEV (reference sequence). The V end was cut by 3 bases, the J end by 3 bases, with 9 bases between. CDR3 length equals 13 residues. CDR3 sequence reads: CASSFGRFYEQYF. The CDR3 region has the DNA TGTGCCAGCAGTTTTGGCAGATTCTACGAGCAGTACTTC.

The rearrangement links TRBV11-2 to TRBJ2-2; no definite D call. The CDR3 totals 14 residues. Per germline, CDR1 SGHAT and CDR2 FQNNGV. Deletions cut 5 bases from V and 5 bases from J, with 12 bases between. The CDR3 loop is CASSPPYGTGELFF. The CDR3 DNA follows: TGTGCCAGCAGCCCTCCGTACGGGACCGGGGAGCTGTTTTTT. Supplemented by reference TRBV11-2 and TRBJ2-2, the full variable domain reads EAGVAQSPRYKIIEKRQSVAFWCNPISGHATLYWYQQILGQGPKLLIQFQNNGVVDDSQLPKDRFSAERLKGVDSTLKIQPAKLEDSAVYLCASSPPYGTGELFFGEGSRLTVL.

This clone was seen a handful of times. The CDR3 DNA is TGTGCCAGCAGCCTAGGACTAGCGGGAAAGTCAGATACGCAGTATTTT. This codes for CASSLGLAGKSDTQYF. The chain couples TRBV7-2 to TRBJ2-3, with TRBD2 matching over 12 bases. The CDR3 contains 16 residues. In germline, CDR1 is SGHTA, CDR2 FQGNSA. Losses at the gene ends were 5 bases for V and 4 bases for J; bases not matched to a gene: 7.

J is TRBJ2-1 and V is TRBV6-5, with 7 bases aligning to TRBD1. The CDR3 is made up of 13 amino acids. The V segment lost 8 bases and the J segment 6 bases; nucleotides outside the gene matches: 7. The germline CDR1 and CDR2 sequences are MNHEY and SVGAGI. The DNA for the CDR3 is TGTGCCAGCGAAGACAGGGCTGTCAATGAGCAGTTCTTC. Its protein is CASEDRAVNEQFF.

This clone appeared a single time. The rearrangement joins TRBV6-1 to TRBJ2-1, with D possibly being TRBD1 (6 bases). Germline V CDR1 and CDR2: MNHNS, SASEGT. V dropped 3 bases and J dropped 10 bases, with 13 bases sitting between them. The CDR3 has 13 residues. Here the CDR3 DNA reads TGTGCCAGCAGTGACGAGGGGGTCGGGGAGCAGTTCTTC. It translates to CASSDEGVGEQFF.

The chain uses TRBV3-1 (or the pseudogene TRBV3-2) and TRBJ1-3; D gene uncertain. CDR1 LGHDT and CDR2 YNNKEL come from the germline V gene (reference sequence). V was pared by 1 base and J by 4 bases, with 11 bases between. The CDR3 runs 15 residues. CDR3 residues: CASSQGRGVGNTIYF. Written as DNA, the CDR3 is TGTGCCAGCAGCCAAGGGCGGGGTGTAGGAAACACCATATATTTT.

The chain uses TRBV30 and TRBJ2-2, with TRBD1 matching over 10 bases. V lost 3 bases to trimming and J lost 6 bases; unmatched junction nucleotides: 4. The length of the CDR3 is 14 residues. Germline-derived CDR1 and CDR2 are GTSNPN and SVGIG (reference sequence). CDR3 sequence (DNA): TGTGCCTGGAGAGGGACAGGGGAGGCCGGGGAGCTGTTTTTT. Its protein is CAWRGTGEAGELFF.

The chain recombines TRBV28 with TRBJ2-1; 8 positions match TRBD2. The V gene's germline CDR1 is MDHEN and CDR2 SYDVKM. The CDR3 loop spans 15 amino acids. DNA for the CDR3: TGTGTTTCAACCGGGGGGAGCGGGAGTTTGAATGAGCAGTTCTTC. This codes for CVSTGGSGSLNEQFF. Full variable domain (missing parts from reference TRBV28 and TRBJ2-1): DVKVTQSSRYLVKRTGEKVFLECVQDMDHENMFWYRQDPGLGLRLIYFSYDVKMKEKGDIPEGYSVSREKKERFSLILESASTNQTSMYLCVSTGGSGSLNEQFFGPGTRLTVL.

The chain links TRBV11-2 to TRBJ2-1; no definite D call. V lost 2 bases and J lost 4, with 6 bases in between. Germline lookup yields CDR1 SGHAT and CDR2 FQNNGV. There are 13 residues in the CDR3. The CDR3 DNA is TGTGCCAGCAGCTTAAACTTATACAATGAGCAGTTCTTC. Protein sequence: CASSLNLYNEQFF.

The chain recombines TRBV6-5 with TRBJ1-1, with unresolved D. The CDR3 loop spans 13 amino acids. CDR1 and CDR2 (germline): MNHEY, SVGAGI. The germline V and J ends were trimmed by 8 bases and 2 bases, with 12 bases remaining between them. This CDR3 is CASLSRLNTEAFF. CDR3 DNA sequence: TGTGCCAGCCTCTCGAGGCTAAACACTGAAGCTTTCTTT.

This rearrangement joins TRBV2 to TRBJ1-6; D perhaps matches TRBD1 (5 bases). Germline lookup yields CDR1 SNHLY and CDR2 FYNNEI. CDR3 length: 12 residues. Trimming removed 6 bases at V and 9 bases at J, with 9 bases between. DNA for the CDR3: TGTGCCAGCAGCGAGACAGCTTCACCCCTCCACTTT. Its translation is CASSETASPLHF. Variable domain in full (rest from reference TRBV2 and TRBJ1-6): EPEVTQTPSHQVTQMGQEVILRCVPISNHLYFYWYRQILGQKVEFLVSFYNNEISEKSEIFDDQFSVERPDGSNFTLKIRSTKLEDSAMYFCASSETASPLHFGNGTRLTVT.

This chain uses TRBV7-9 with TRBJ2-2, with a possible D match to TRBD1 (6 bases). Trimming stripped 5 bases from V and 0 bases from J, with 10 bases between. CDR3 length equals 15 residues. The germline gives CDR1 SEHNR, CDR2 FQNEAQ (reference sequence). CDR3 protein: CASSQGHTNTGELFF. CDR3 sequence (DNA): TGTGCCAGCAGCCAGGGACATACGAACACCGGGGAGCTGTTTTTT.

CDR3 sequence reads: CASSPSGQPQHF. The CDR3 coding sequence is TGTGCCAGCAGTCCTTCCGGGCAGCCCCAGCATTTT. The chain joins TRBV12-3 or TRBV12-4 to TRBJ1-5, with D hard to call. The CDR3 is 12 residues long. V was pared by 5 bases and J by 7 bases, with 9 bases between.

This clone was observed once. The rearrangement joins TRBV3-1 (or the pseudogene TRBV3-2) to TRBJ2-7; D possibly corresponds to TRBD1 (8 bases). V lost 3 bases and J 9 bases, leaving 15 bases between the germline ends. Per the germline V gene, CDR1 is LGHDT and CDR2 is YNNKEL (reference sequence). This CDR3 contains 13 residues. This chain's CDR3 is CASSQLQGGWQYF. The DNA of the CDR3 is TGTGCCAGCAGCCAGCTACAGGGGGGGTGGCAGTACTTC.

The chain joins TRBV4-1 to TRBJ2-5; maybe TRBD2 (6 bases). Germline values: CDR1 MGHRA, CDR2 YSYEKL. The V gene lost 2 bases and the J gene lost 5 bases, with 15 bases spanning the gap. The CDR3 is made up of 15 amino acids. CDR3 nucleotide sequence: TGCGCCAGCAGCCAAAGGTTGGCGGGGCAGGAGACCCAGTACTTC. Amino acid sequence: CASSQRLAGQETQYF.

This clone is medium-sized by share. The chain employs TRBV18 and TRBJ1-2; 11 nucleotides agree with TRBD1. There are 16 residues in the CDR3. The trim removed 0 bases at V and 2 bases at J, leaving 2 bases unmatched. Germline V gives CDR1 KGHSH, CDR2 LQKENI. DNA for the CDR3: TGTGCCAGCTCACCACCGGACAGGGGGCCGAACTATGGCTACACCTTC. It encodes CASSPPDRGPNYGYTF. Looking up the rest from reference TRBV18 and TRBJ1-2 gives the full variable domain: NAGVMQNPRHLVRRRGQEARLRCSPMKGHSHVYWYRQLPEEGLKFMVYLQKENIIDESGMPKERFSAEFPKEGPSILRIQQVVRGDSAAYFCASSPPDRGPNYGYTFGSGTRLTVV.

This chain links TRBV7-9 with TRBJ2-2; D might be TRBD2 (5 bases). The CDR3 extends over 15 amino acids. Trimming left V 2 bases short and J 4 bases short, with 11 bases between. Germline V gene sequence: CDR1 SEHNR, CDR2 FQNEAQ (reference sequence). CDR3 sequence: CASSLRTSGTGELFF. The CDR3 coding sequence is TGTGCCAGCAGCTTAAGGACCAGCGGCACCGGGGAGCTGTTTTTT.

This chain connects TRBV6-2 or TRBV6-3 to TRBJ1-2, with D hard to call. Germline lookup yields CDR1 MNHEY and CDR2 SVGEGT. The CDR3 contains 12 residues. V lost 2 bases, J lost 4 bases, and 5 bases lay in between. In DNA form, the CDR3 reads TGTGCCAGCAGTTACGGCTCCTATGGCTACACCTTC. It encodes CASSYGSYGYTF.

CDR3 region: CSGGDSYGYTF. CDR3 DNA: TGCAGCGGGGGGGACAGCTATGGCTACACCTTC. The chain has TRBV29-1 and TRBJ1-2; 7 bases align to TRBD1. Germline values: CDR1 SQVTM, CDR2 ANQGSEA. The CDR3 extends over 11 amino acids. V shed 7 bases, J shed 4 bases, and the junction held 3 bases outside the gene matches.